This TCR beta chain comes out of a study of blood T cell repertoires in COVID-19. Study-level background: The analysed material was cDNA or gDNA that came from T cells, B-cell-depleted T cells, or PBMCs.

Per the original methods: Amplified reference gene primers provided the basis for estimating nucleated cell counts. Clones were sequenced by immunoSEQ multiplex PCR, and TCRdb holds only the in-frame ones, with some missing. The V and J calls and the clone size are those of that table, but D and trimming were determined from the DNA. Of around 120,000 clones in the sample, less than 90% were seen once. Recruitment covered under 25 US areas and drew participants whose ages spanned roughly 18 to 89 years. In assigning cohorts, the study relied on participant-reported clinical history. Germline V gives CDR1 SGHVS, CDR2 FQNEAQ. This CDR3 spans 15 amino acids. The ends were cut back, 0 bases at V and 6 bases at J, with 11 bases in the middle.

This receptor was obtained from a woman aged 45-60 years who had recovered from COVID-19. Specimen: PBMCs or T cells enriched from blood (not recorded which). The J gene is TRBJ2-2, the V gene TRBV7-8, with D maybe TRBD1 (7 bases). The CDR3: CASSLAEGAAGELFF. The CDR3 nucleotides read TGTGCCAGCAGCTTAGCGGAGGGGGCTGCCGGGGAGCTGTTTTTT.